This is a list of T cell receptor beta chains from one sample in a study of blood T cells in healthy people across ages. Via MiXCR, TCRdb re-called the 5' RACE reads, giving one row per CDR3 protein. The data hold about 1.8 million distinct CDR3 sequences, with 49% observed a single time. The material sequenced was blood. Every receptor here comes from a woman between 40 and 55 years old in good health. Each CDR3 is given with its conserved first and last residue.

>TRBV20-1|TRBJ2-5
CSARGAGIETQYF
>TRBV12-5|TRBJ2-7
CAGGFPSYEQYF
>TRBV5-1|TRBJ2-5
CASSLTTGQVKTQYF
>TRBV6-2/TRBV6-3|TRBJ2-3
CASMGLAADTQYF
>TRBV6-5|TRBJ2-1
CASSLPGQGINEQFF
>TRBV7-8|TRBJ2-7
CASSLGQGNSNEQYF
>TRBV29-1|TRBJ2-1
CSVAGASSYNGQFF
>TRBV2|TRBJ2-7
CASRATGNWDYEQYF
>TRBV11-2|TRBJ2-1
CASRRGTGINNEQFF
>TRBV5-1|TRBJ1-2
CASSPSADGYGYTF
>TRBV20-1|TRBJ1-2
CSARDFRGAADYGYTF
>TRBV28|TRBJ2-1
CASSTTGTGGHNEQFF
>TRBV7-2|TRBJ2-7
CASSFGFATGLYEQYF
>TRBV7-9|NA
CASSSPVARTQYF
>TRBV10-3|TRBJ2-7
CAISEGVRVNEQYF
>TRBV4-3|TRBJ2-5
CASSLTGQGMKTQYF
>TRBV5-1|TRBJ1-2
CASSLAHGVEDMYGYTF
>TRBV5-6|TRBJ2-5
CASSLGTGAPETQYF
>TRBV6-5|TRBJ2-4
CASSRYLTDIQYF
>TRBV6-2/TRBV6-3|TRBJ2-1
CASSYLAAEQFF
>TRBV6-5|TRBJ2-5
CASSYHRWGRETQYF
>TRBV6-5|NA
CASSYGTGDAYEQYF
>TRBV7-6|TRBJ2-5
CASSLAAGTGLETQYF
>TRBV7-8|TRBJ2-3
CASSWAQRDTDTQYF
>TRBV28|TRBJ1-2
CAATSRGLPFGYTF
>TRBV12-3/TRBV12-4|TRBJ2-7
CASSLIAEYDFEQYF
>TRBV29-1|TRBJ2-1
CSVAGGLNEQFF
>TRBV24-1|TRBJ2-5
CATSEKGARETQYF
>TRBV25-1|TRBJ2-3
CASSPRGPGSTDTQYF
>TRBV7-9|TRBJ1-2
CASSLPIGWEGSNYGYTF
>TRBV20-1|TRBJ2-1
CSARVAGRILNEQFF
>TRBV7-8|TRBJ1-2
CASSLGGGIGGYTF
>TRBV12-5|TRBJ1-2
CASGQKDSSSGGYTF
>TRBV5-5|TRBJ2-4
CASSLFPYPAKNIQYF
>TRBV20-1|TRBJ2-3
CSASLSGDTQYF
>TRBV2|TRBJ2-7
CASRDRGSDEGYF
>TRBV15|TRBJ1-2
CATSRQGARHYGYTF
>TRBV6-6|TRBJ2-1
CASSFRPTGDEQFF
>TRBV2|TRBJ2-3
CASSEVDRGSTDTQYF
>TRBV12-3/TRBV12-4|TRBJ1-2
CATQGVDYGYTF
>TRBV7-2|TRBJ2-3
CASSFSEADTQYF
>TRBV5-1|NA
CASSLVGGLTQETQYF
>TRBV20-1|TRBJ2-5
CSARDSFETQYF
>TRBV7-8|TRBJ2-3
CASSSRDRGVTDTQYF